Each of the 21 T cell receptor beta chains below was sequenced from the same sample in a study of shared clonotypes between healthy human individuals. Produced via immunoSEQ multiplex PCR; TCRdb's table is partial and in-frame only. The repertoire holds around 1,900,000 clones, 93% seen once, with around 1.7% in the top ten. The naive CD8 subset, CD45RO-negative cells positively selected for CCR7, excluded terminally differentiated effector memory CD45RA+ cells. Material: naive CD8+ T cells from PBMCs. All receptors come from a man younger than 35 in good health. Some clones in this sample may be carry-over from other donors' samples.

This chain links TRBV5-4 with TRBJ1-1; D may be TRBD1 (5 bases). V shed 6 bases and J shed 1 base, with 16 bases lying between them. This CDR3 is built from 15 residues. CDR1 and CDR2 from the germline V gene are SGHNT and YYREEE (reference sequence). CDR3 DNA: TGTGCCAGCATCGCACGGGGACCGAAGAACACTGAAGCTTTCTTT. Amino acids: CASIARGPKNTEAFF.

The chain links TRBV6-1 to TRBJ1-5, with a possible D match to TRBD1 (5 bases). The V gene's germline CDR1 is MNHNS and CDR2 SASEGT. Trimming stripped 0 bases from V and 1 base from J, with 10 bases between. CDR3 length: 16 residues. The CDR3 protein is CASSEAGGISNQPQHF. In DNA form, the CDR3 reads TGTGCCAGCAGTGAAGCGGGGGGTATAAGCAATCAGCCCCAGCATTTT.

The gene calls are TRBV9 and TRBJ1-2; D is undetermined. V was clipped by 0 bases and J by 2 bases, with 11 bases between them. Germline V gene sequence: CDR1 SGDLS, CDR2 YYNGEE. The CDR3 covers 15 residues. The CDR3, as DNA: TGTGCCAGCAGCGTAGGGCAGTCGTTGAACTATGGCTACACCTTC. It is translated as CASSVGQSLNYGYTF.

This chain uses TRBV5-1 with TRBJ1-1; D not resolved. Trimming shortened V by 0 bases and J by 4 bases, and 16 bases separated the two germline ends. Germline V gives CDR1 SGHRS, CDR2 YFSETQ. This CDR3 spans 16 amino acids. The CDR3 DNA reads as TGCGCCAGCAGCTTGGTGGGGAGATCGGTGAGCACTGAAGCTTTCTTT. Its protein product is CASSLVGRSVSTEAFF.

This chain links TRBV6-1 with TRBJ2-7; 7 bases line up with TRBD2. The V gene's germline CDR1 is MNHNS and CDR2 SASEGT. CDR3 size: 17 residues. Germline trimming cut 1 base from V and 3 bases from J; bases unmatched to any gene: 12. CDR3 protein: CASSEEEWELADYEQYF. DNA of the CDR3: TGTGCCAGCAGTGAAGAGGAATGGGAGCTAGCGGACTACGAGCAGTACTTC.

The chain carries TRBV25-1 and TRBJ2-4, with 8 bases lining up with TRBD1. CDR3 length equals 12 residues. Per the germline V gene, CDR1 is MGHDK and CDR2 is SYGVNS. With 8 bases clipped from V and 8 bases from J, the junction kept 5 bases outside the gene matches. The CDR3 bases are TGTGCCAGCCGGGACAGGAGGGACATTCAGTACTTC. Amino acid sequence: CASRDRRDIQYF.

The rearrangement uses TRBV12-5 and TRBJ1-1; D uncertain. The CDR3 has 12 amino acids. Trimming removed 6 bases from V and 5 bases from J, with 10 bases in between. Germline loops: CDR1 LGHNT, CDR2 FRNRAP. The CDR3 reads CASGFEVTEAFF. CDR3 DNA sequence: TGTGCTAGTGGATTCGAGGTGACTGAAGCTTTCTTT.

The chain has TRBV11-2 and TRBJ1-2, with D maybe TRBD1 (5 bases). CDR1 and CDR2 (germline): SGHAT, FQNNGV. The CDR3 is 14 residues long. With 5 bases removed from V and 7 bases from J, the gap between germline ends came to 17 bases. CDR3 in DNA: TGTGCCAGCAGCCCAGGAGTGGCAGGGATTGGCTACACCTTC. It encodes CASSPGVAGIGYTF.

Points on this clone: The sample holds other DNA sequences that translate to the same CDR3. This chain joins TRBV4-1 and TRBJ1-1, with no clear D. The CDR3 consists of 13 residues. Germline-derived CDR1 and CDR2 are MGHRA and YSYEKL. V was shortened by 1 base and J by 1 base, with 4 bases between the two germline ends. The chain's CDR3 is CASSQVRNTEAFF. DNA for the CDR3: TGCGCCAGCAGCCAAGTGAGGAACACTGAAGCTTTCTTT.

The gene calls are TRBV7-3 and TRBJ2-7; 7 bases agree with TRBD2. The CDR3 runs to 15 residues. Germline CDR1 and CDR2: SGHTA and FQGTGA. The V and J ends lost 2 bases and 3 bases, in that order; junction bases with no gene match: 7. The CDR3 DNA sequence: TGTGCCAGCAGCTTAGAGGGGACTACTGTCTACGAGCAGTACTTC. Translated: CASSLEGTTVYEQYF.

The chain employs TRBV15 and TRBJ1-5; D is uncertain. This CDR3 comprises 14 residues. Germline V gene data show CDR1 as LNHNV and CDR2 as YYDKDF (reference sequence). V gave up 5 bases and J gave up 5 bases, with 13 bases separating them. As DNA, the CDR3 is TGTGCCACCAGCGAGTGGAGTGGTGATCAGCCCCAGCATTTT. This gives the protein CATSEWSGDQPQHF.

This chain uses TRBV7-2 with TRBJ1-1; D might be TRBD1 (5 bases). Germline CDR1 SGHTA, CDR2 FQGNSA. V was pared by 1 base and J by 3 bases, with 12 bases between. The CDR3 has 15 amino acids. The CDR3 spells CASSLGPGMDTEAFF. DNA of the CDR3: TGTGCCAGCAGCTTAGGCCCAGGGATGGACACTGAAGCTTTCTTT.

J is TRBJ2-1 and V is TRBV4-1; 7 positions match TRBD1. This CDR3 contains 16 residues. Germline assignment: CDR1 MGHRA and CDR2 YSYEKL. V was pared by 0 bases and J by 3 bases, with 5 bases of the junction left unmatched. The CDR3 spells CASSQDRQGFYNEQFF. Written as DNA, the CDR3 is TGCGCCAGCAGCCAAGATCGACAGGGTTTCTACAATGAGCAGTTCTTC.

V is TRBV5-4 and J is TRBJ2-7; 7 positions match TRBD1. V shed 1 base, J shed 5 bases, and the junction held 9 bases outside the gene matches. The germline V gene encodes CDR1 SGHNT and CDR2 YYREEE (reference sequence). The CDR3 contains 15 residues. The CDR3 region has the DNA TGTGCCAGCAGCTTGTTGACAGGGAATCTCGACGAGCAGTACTTC. Protein product: CASSLLTGNLDEQYF.

This chain joins TRBV7-5 and TRBJ2-7. TRBV7-5 is annotated as a pseudogene. The CDR3 has 15 residues. The CDR3 bases are TGTGCCAGAAGCGCTCCTTGTTGGCTACGATACGAGCAGTACTTC. Protein sequence: CARSAPCWLRYEQYF.

The chain links TRBV30 to TRBJ2-7; 9 positions agree with TRBD1. This CDR3 has 18 amino acids. The germline CDR1 and CDR2 sequences are GTSNPN and SVGIG (reference sequence). J lost 2 bases, V lost 2 bases, and 16 bases had no gene match. The CDR3 sequence: CAWSYGSGRQGVPYEQYF. CDR3 sequence (DNA): TGTGCCTGGAGTTATGGCTCGGGTCGACAGGGGGTACCCTACGAGCAGTACTTC.

V and J are TRBV28 and TRBJ1-5, with D perhaps matching TRBD1 (5 bases). This CDR3 contains 14 residues. CDR1 is MDHEN, CDR2 SYDVKM, per germline. The V gene lost 4 bases and the J gene lost 4 bases, with 11 bases spanning the gap. The CDR3 DNA follows: TGTGCCAGCAGTTCAGAATACAGGAATCAGCCCCAGCATTTT. It codes for CASSSEYRNQPQHF.

This clone showed up just a few times. The genes are TRBV6-5 and TRBJ1-1; no firm D call. V lost 5 bases to trimming and J lost 4 bases, with 14 bases between them. The CDR3 runs to 14 residues. Germline CDR1 MNHEY, CDR2 SVGAGI. DNA for the CDR3: TGTGCCAGCAGTCCACAGCCCTCGGGCACTGAAGCTTTCTTT. The encoded protein is CASSPQPSGTEAFF.

The V call is TRBV29-1, the J call TRBJ2-3; D ambiguous. CDR3 size: 11 residues. Looked up from germline, CDR1 is SQVTM and CDR2 is ANQGSEA. V lost 6 bases to trimming and J lost 4 bases, with 8 bases between them. As DNA, the CDR3 is TGCAGCGTGAGCCCCCCAGATACGCAGTATTTT. Its protein is CSVSPPDTQYF.

This clone has a single count. The chain is built from TRBV19 and TRBJ2-1; no clear D. CDR3 length: 13 amino acids. Trimming cost V 3 bases and J 4 bases, with 7 bases left between them. Germline-derived CDR1 and CDR2 are LNHDA and SQIVND (reference sequence). CDR3 in DNA: TGTGCCAGTAGTATTCGGGCATACAATGAGCAGTTCTTC. Its translation: CASSIRAYNEQFF.

The gene calls are TRBV9 and TRBJ2-2; 9 nucleotides line up with TRBD1. CDR1 SGDLS and CDR2 YYNGEE come from the germline V gene. J was trimmed by 4 bases and V by 3 bases; bases with no gene match: 7. This CDR3 has 16 residues. CDR3 region: CASSAQGQGGTGELFF. The CDR3 nucleotides are TGTGCCAGCAGCGCGCAGGGACAGGGTGGCACCGGGGAGCTGTTTTTT.